The sequence of this TCR beta chain was determined in a study of radiotherapy plus CTLA-4 blockade in lung cancer. Study information: Objective responses occurred in about 17% of patients; over 30% had disease control. Study findings and constraints: Radiotherapy with ipilimumab was followed by blood expansion of tumor-derived clones.

Germline V CDR1 and CDR2: LGHNA, YNFKEQ. CDR3 length: 15 residues. With V trimmed by 1 base and J by 5 bases, 2 bases remained unmatched. Ipilimumab CTLA-4 blockade and focal radiation were given to patients with chemo-refractory metastatic non-small-cell lung cancer. The table came from immunoSEQ multiplex PCR; TCRdb's copy has only in-frame clones and leaves some out. The data contain 65,000 to 85,000 clones, about 72% of them singletons. As to this clone: As yet, its antigen is unknown.

This sequence originates from a human donor with non-small cell lung cancer whose response to radiotherapy plus ipilimumab could not be evaluated. Some clones in this sample may be carry-over from other donors' samples. This chain joins TRBV4-2 and TRBJ2-5; TRBD2 agrees at 12 bases. This specimen consisted of peripheral blood, obtained from a patient treated with radiotherapy plus ipilimumab. The CDR3 sequence: CASSQASGGVETQYF. The CDR3 DNA reads as TGTGCCAGCAGCCAAGCTAGCGGGGGGGTTGAGACCCAGTACTTC.